A selection of T cell receptor beta chains follows, all from one sample in a study of radiation and T cells in renal cell carcinoma. Measured with immunoSEQ multiplex PCR; TCRdb has only the in-frame clones, and not every one. The table includes some 20,000 clones, about 60% detected once. The material sequenced was tumor tissue, taken from a patient whose treatment was nephrectomy without radiotherapy. These receptor sequences come from a man aged 50 to 59 with renal cell carcinoma. CDR3s include the opening cysteine and the closing phenylalanine or tryptophan. The D gene is left open where the match is weak. Size values are once, few and many counts, or a class for expanded clones, and some rows have none.

d_call: -
v_call: TRBV10-3
clone_size: -
j_call: TRBJ1-1
cdr3_nt: TGTGCCATCAGCGTTTCGGTGAACACTGAAGCTTTCTTT
cdr3_aa: CAISVSVNTEAFF

d_call: TRBD2
v_call: TRBV18
clone_size: -
j_call: TRBJ2-3
cdr3_nt: TGTGCCAGCTCACGATCTGCTAGCGGGGGGGCAGATACGCAGTATTTT
cdr3_aa: CASSRSASGGADTQYF

d_call: -
v_call: TRBV14
clone_size: -
j_call: TRBJ2-3
cdr3_nt: TGTGCCAGCAGCCAAGAAAGGGATTCGGCAGATACGCAGTATTTT
cdr3_aa: CASSQERDSADTQYF

d_call: -
v_call: TRBV19
clone_size: -
j_call: TRBJ1-2
cdr3_nt: TGTGCCAGTAGTATGGCGGAAGACTATGGCTACACCTTC
cdr3_aa: CASSMAEDYGYTF

d_call: -
v_call: TRBV4-1
clone_size: few
j_call: TRBJ2-1
cdr3_nt: TGCGCCAGCAGCCAATTCCGGGGGTACAATGAGCAGTTCTTC
cdr3_aa: CASSQFRGYNEQFF

d_call: TRBD1
v_call: TRBV10-2
clone_size: -
j_call: TRBJ1-2
cdr3_nt: TGCGCCAGCAGTGTAACAGGGGGCTCGGGCTATGGCTACACCTTC
cdr3_aa: CASSVTGGSGYGYTF

d_call: TRBD1
v_call: TRBV7-9
clone_size: few
j_call: TRBJ1-1
cdr3_nt: TGTGCCAGCAGTTTAAACAGGGGTGGCACTGAAGCTTTCTTT
cdr3_aa: CASSLNRGGTEAFF

d_call: -
v_call: TRBV14
clone_size: -
j_call: TRBJ1-3
cdr3_nt: TGTGCCAGCAGTCTCTCTGGAAACACCATGTATTTT
cdr3_aa: CASSLSGNTMYF

d_call: TRBD2
v_call: TRBV27
clone_size: -
j_call: TRBJ2-1
cdr3_nt: TGTGCCAGCAGACAGCTAGCGGGATCCAATGAGCAGTTCTTC
cdr3_aa: CASRQLAGSNEQFF

d_call: -
v_call: TRBV9
clone_size: -
j_call: TRBJ2-7
cdr3_nt: TGTGCCAGCAGCTACGGATTGAGGGGGGAGCAGTACTTC
cdr3_aa: CASSYGLRGEQYF

d_call: -
v_call: TRBV28
clone_size: -
j_call: TRBJ1-2
cdr3_nt: TGTGCCAGCAGTTTACAGGGCTCGTCAGTCTATGGCTACACCTTC
cdr3_aa: CASSLQGSSVYGYTF

d_call: -
v_call: TRBV9
clone_size: -
j_call: TRBJ2-5
cdr3_nt: TGTGCCAGCAGCGTAGAACAGTACCAAGAGACCCAGTACTTC
cdr3_aa: CASSVEQYQETQYF

d_call: -
v_call: TRBV29-1
clone_size: -
j_call: TRBJ2-1
cdr3_nt: TGCAGCGGGGGAAAGTACAATGAGCAGTTCTTC
cdr3_aa: CSGGKYNEQFF

d_call: -
v_call: TRBV19
clone_size: -
j_call: TRBJ1-2
cdr3_nt: TGTGCCAGTAGCTTGTTGCAGGCAAACTATGGCTACACCTTC
cdr3_aa: CASSLLQANYGYTF

d_call: TRBD1
v_call: TRBV27
clone_size: -
j_call: TRBJ2-2
cdr3_nt: TGTGCCAGCAGCCCGACAGGGGTCGACACCGGGGAGCTGTTTTTT
cdr3_aa: CASSPTGVDTGELFF

d_call: -
v_call: TRBV4-2
clone_size: -
j_call: TRBJ2-7
cdr3_nt: TGTGCCAGCAGCCAAGCCTCGGGAGTGCGCTACGAGCAGTACTTC
cdr3_aa: CASSQASGVRYEQYF

d_call: -
v_call: TRBV4-3
clone_size: medium-sized
j_call: TRBJ1-2
cdr3_nt: TGCGCCAGCAGCCGCGACGTGGGGGAGGGCTATGGCTACACCTTC
cdr3_aa: CASSRDVGEGYGYTF

d_call: TRBD1
v_call: TRBV2
clone_size: -
j_call: TRBJ1-4
cdr3_nt: TGTGCCAGCAGAGTGGGACAGATAAATGAAAAACTGTTTTTT
cdr3_aa: CASRVGQINEKLFF

d_call: -
v_call: TRBV6-6
clone_size: -
j_call: TRBJ1-1
cdr3_nt: TGTGCCAGCATTGTGGGGGGGGTGAACACTGAAGCTTTCTTT
cdr3_aa: CASIVGGVNTEAFF

d_call: TRBD1
v_call: TRBV9
clone_size: -
j_call: TRBJ2-1
cdr3_nt: TGTGCCAGCAGCCCAGGGACAGGCTCCTACAATGAGCAGTTCTTC
cdr3_aa: CASSPGTGSYNEQFF